This record concerns one T cell receptor (beta chain) sequence. Its antigen is as yet unknown. The germline V gene has CDR1 SGHRS and CDR2 YFSETQ. V was pared by 3 bases and J by 7 bases, with 17 bases between. This CDR3 region has 15 residues. This entry comes from a study of cytomegalovirus exposure and HLA in healthy donors. Study-level information: Within the Caucasian-associated ancestry cluster were roughly 79% of the 350 to 400 genotyped donors. General observations from the study: A later look showed TCR association rates differing by HLA locus, highest for DRB1 and lowest for HLA-C.

Every donor was a healthy person donating bone marrow. 60 Vbeta and 13 Jbeta primers were used in PCR. Sequencing was performed with immunoSEQ multiplex PCR; in TCRdb, only in-frame clones are kept and a portion is missing. The data hold about 130,000 clones, with over 65% observed a single time. This clonotype originated in a man in his forties or fifties in good health and CMV-seropositive. The sequencing input was PBMCs. The chain combines TRBV5-1 with TRBJ1-3; D is ambiguous. CDR3 nucleotides: TGCGCCAGCAGCTCCCTGAGAGCTAGACGGAACACCATATATTTT. Translating it yields CASSSLRARRNTIYF. Full variable domain (rest looked up from reference TRBV5-1 and TRBJ1-3): KAGVTQTPRYLIKTRGQQVTLSCSPISGHRSVSWYQQTPGQGLQFLFEYFSETQRNKGNFPGRFSGRQFSNSRSEMNVSTLELGDSALYLCASSSLRARRNTIYFGEGSWLTVV.